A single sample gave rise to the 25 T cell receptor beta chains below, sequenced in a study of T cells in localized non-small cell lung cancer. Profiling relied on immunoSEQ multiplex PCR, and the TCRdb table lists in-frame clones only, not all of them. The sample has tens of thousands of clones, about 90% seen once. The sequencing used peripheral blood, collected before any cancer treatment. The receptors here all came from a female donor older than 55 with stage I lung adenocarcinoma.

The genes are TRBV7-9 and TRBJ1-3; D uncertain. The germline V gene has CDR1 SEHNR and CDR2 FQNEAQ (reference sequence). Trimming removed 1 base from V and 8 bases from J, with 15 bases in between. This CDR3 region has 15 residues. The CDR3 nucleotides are TGTGCCAGCAGCTTAGGCTCTGGGCAGGCGTACACCATATATTTT. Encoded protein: CASSLGSGQAYTIYF.

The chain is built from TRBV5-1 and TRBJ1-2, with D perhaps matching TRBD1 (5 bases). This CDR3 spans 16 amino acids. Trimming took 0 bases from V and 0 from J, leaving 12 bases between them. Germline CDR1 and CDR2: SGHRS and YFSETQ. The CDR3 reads CASSLDGAGPNYGYTF. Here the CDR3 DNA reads TGCGCCAGCAGCTTGGATGGGGCAGGGCCTAACTATGGCTACACCTTC.

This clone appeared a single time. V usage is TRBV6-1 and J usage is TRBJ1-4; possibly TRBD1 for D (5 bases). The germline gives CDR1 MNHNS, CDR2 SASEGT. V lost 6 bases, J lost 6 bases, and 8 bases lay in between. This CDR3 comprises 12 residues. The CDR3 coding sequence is TGTGCCAGCAGGGGGGACCATGAAAAACTGTTTTTT. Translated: CASRGDHEKLFF.

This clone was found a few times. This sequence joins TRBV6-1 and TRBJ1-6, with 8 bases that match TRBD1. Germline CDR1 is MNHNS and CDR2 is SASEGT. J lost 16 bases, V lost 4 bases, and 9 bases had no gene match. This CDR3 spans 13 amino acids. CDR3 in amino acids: CASSGTDRVNLHF. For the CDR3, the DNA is TGTGCCAGCAGTGGCACGGACAGGGTAAATCTCCACTTT.

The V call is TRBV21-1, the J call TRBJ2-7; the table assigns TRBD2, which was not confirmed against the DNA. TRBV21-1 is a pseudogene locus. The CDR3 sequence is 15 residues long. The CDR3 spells CASSIHPREGIEGYF. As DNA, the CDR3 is TGTGCCAGCAGCATCCATCCCCGGGAGGGGATAGAAGGATACTTC.

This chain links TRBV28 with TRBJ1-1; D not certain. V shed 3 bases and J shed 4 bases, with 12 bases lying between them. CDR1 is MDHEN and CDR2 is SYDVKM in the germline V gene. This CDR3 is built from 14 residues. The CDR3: CASSFGVSSTEAFF. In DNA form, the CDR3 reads TGTGCCAGCAGTTTCGGAGTCTCGAGCACTGAAGCTTTCTTT.

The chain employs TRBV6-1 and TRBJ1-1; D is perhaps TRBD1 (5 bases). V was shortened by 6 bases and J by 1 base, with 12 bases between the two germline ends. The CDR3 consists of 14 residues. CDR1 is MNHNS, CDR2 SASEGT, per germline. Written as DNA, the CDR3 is TGTGCCAGCAGGGGGGGGGATCCGAACACTGAAGCTTTCTTT. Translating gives CASRGGDPNTEAFF.

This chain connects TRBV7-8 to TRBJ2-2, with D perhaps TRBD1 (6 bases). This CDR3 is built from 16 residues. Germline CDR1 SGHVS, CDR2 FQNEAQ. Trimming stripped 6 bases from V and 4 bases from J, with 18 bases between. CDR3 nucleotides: TGTGCCAGCAGACAAACAGGGCCCCAAAGCACCGGGGAGCTGTTTTTT. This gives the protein CASRQTGPQSTGELFF.

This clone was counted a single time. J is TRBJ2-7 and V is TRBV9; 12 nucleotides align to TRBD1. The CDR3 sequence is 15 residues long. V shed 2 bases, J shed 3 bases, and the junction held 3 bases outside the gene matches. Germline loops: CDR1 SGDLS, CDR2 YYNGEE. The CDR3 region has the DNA TGTGCCAGCAGCGTCGGGACAGGGGGCGTCTACGAGCAGTACTTC. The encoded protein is CASSVGTGGVYEQYF. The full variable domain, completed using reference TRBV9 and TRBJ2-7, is DSGVTQTPKHLITATGQRVTLRCSPRSGDLSVYWYQQSLDQGLQFLIQYYNGEERAKGNILERFSAQQFPDLHSELNLSSLELGDSALYFCASSVGTGGVYEQYFGPGTRLTVT.

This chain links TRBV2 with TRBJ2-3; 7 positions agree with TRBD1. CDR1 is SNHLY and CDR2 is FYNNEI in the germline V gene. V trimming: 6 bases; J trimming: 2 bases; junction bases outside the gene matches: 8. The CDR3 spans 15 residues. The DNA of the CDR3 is TGTGCCAGCAGCAGACAGGGAATCCCCACAGATACGCAGTATTTT. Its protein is CASSRQGIPTDTQYF.

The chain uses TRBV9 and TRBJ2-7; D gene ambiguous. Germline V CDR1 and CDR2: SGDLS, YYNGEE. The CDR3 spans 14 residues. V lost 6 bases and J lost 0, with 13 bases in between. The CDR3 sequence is CASNNAPHSYEQYF. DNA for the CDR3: TGTGCCAGCAATAACGCTCCCCACTCCTACGAGCAGTACTTC.

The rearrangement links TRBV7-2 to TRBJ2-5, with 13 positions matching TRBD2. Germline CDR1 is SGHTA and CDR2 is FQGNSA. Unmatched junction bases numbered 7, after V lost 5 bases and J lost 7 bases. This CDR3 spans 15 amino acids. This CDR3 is CASSQGLAGYGTQYF. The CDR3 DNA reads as TGTGCCAGCAGCCAGGGACTAGCGGGGTACGGGACCCAGTACTTC.

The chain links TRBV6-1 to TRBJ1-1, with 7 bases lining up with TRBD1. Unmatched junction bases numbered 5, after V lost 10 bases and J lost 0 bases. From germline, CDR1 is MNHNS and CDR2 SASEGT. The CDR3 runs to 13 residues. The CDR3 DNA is TGTGCCACTAAGGGACAGATGAACACTGAAGCTTTCTTT. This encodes CATKGQMNTEAFF.

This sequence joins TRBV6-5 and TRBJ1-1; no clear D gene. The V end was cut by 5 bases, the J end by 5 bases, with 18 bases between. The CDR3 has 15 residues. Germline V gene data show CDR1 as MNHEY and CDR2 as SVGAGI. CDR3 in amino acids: CASSKQRKVQTEAFF. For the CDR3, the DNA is TGTGCCAGCAGTAAACAGCGGAAGGTTCAAACTGAAGCTTTCTTT.

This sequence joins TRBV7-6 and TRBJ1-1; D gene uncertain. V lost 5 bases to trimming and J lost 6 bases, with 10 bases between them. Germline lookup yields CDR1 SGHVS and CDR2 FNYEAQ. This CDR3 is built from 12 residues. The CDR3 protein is CASSLWGAEAFF. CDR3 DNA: TGTGCCAGCAGCCTGTGGGGTGCTGAAGCTTTCTTT.

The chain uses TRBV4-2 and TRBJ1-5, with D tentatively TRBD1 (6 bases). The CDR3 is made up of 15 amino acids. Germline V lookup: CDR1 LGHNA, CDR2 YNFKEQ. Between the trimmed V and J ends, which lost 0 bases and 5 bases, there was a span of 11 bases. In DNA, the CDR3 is TGTGCCAGCAGCCAAGATGGACAGCTGGATCAGCCCCAGCATTTT. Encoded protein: CASSQDGQLDQPQHF.

The CDR3 DNA follows: TGTGCCAGTAGTATTCAAGCAGGGACGACTGGAAACACCATATATTTT. This gives the protein CASSIQAGTTGNTIYF. The chain uses TRBV19 and TRBJ1-3; tentatively, D is TRBD1 (5 bases). V was trimmed by 3 bases and J by 2 bases, leaving 14 bases between them. The CDR3 is made up of 16 amino acids. Germline loops: CDR1 LNHDA, CDR2 SQIVND (reference sequence).

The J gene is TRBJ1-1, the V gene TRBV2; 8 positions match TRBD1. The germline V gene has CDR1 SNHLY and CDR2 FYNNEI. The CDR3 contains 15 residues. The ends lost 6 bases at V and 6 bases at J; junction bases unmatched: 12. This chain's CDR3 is CASRLDRGWGAEAFF. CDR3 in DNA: TGTGCCAGCAGACTCGACAGGGGATGGGGAGCTGAAGCTTTCTTT.

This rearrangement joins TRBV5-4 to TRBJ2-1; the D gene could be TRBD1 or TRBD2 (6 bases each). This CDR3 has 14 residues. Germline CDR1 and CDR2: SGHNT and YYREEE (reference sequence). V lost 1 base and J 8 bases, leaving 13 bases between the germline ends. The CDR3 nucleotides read TGTGCCAGCAGCTTGTTTAGGGGGGCGGATGAGCAGTTCTTC. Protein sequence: CASSLFRGADEQFF.

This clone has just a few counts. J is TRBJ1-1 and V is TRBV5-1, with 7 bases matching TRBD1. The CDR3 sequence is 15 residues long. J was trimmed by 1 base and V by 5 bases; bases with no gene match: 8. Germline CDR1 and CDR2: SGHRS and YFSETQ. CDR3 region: CASRVAGGSNTEAFF. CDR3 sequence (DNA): TGCGCCAGCAGGGTGGCAGGGGGGTCGAACACTGAAGCTTTCTTT.

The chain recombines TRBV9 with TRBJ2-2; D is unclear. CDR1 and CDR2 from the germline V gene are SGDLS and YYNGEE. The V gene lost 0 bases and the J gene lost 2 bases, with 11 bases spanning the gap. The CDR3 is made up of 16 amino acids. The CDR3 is CASSVGVRPNTGELFF. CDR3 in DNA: TGTGCCAGCAGCGTAGGAGTCAGACCAAACACCGGGGAGCTGTTTTTT.

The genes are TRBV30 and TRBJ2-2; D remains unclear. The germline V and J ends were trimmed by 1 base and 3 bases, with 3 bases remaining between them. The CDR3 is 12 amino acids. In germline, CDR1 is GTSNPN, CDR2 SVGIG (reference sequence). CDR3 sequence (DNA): TGTGCCTGGAGTGGTGACACCGGGGAGCTGTTTTTT. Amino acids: CAWSGDTGELFF.

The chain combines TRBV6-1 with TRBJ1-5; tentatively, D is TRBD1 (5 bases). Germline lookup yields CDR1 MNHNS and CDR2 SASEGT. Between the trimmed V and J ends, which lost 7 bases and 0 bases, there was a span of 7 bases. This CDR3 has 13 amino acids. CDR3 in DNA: TGTGCCAGCACTGACAGTAGCAATCAGCCCCAGCATTTT. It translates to CASTDSSNQPQHF.

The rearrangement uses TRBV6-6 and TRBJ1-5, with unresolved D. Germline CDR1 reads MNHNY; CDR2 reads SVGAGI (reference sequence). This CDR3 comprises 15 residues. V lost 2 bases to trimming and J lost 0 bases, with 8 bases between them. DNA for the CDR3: TGTGCCAGCAGTTACGGCGTTCTTAGCAATCAGCCCCAGCATTTT. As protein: CASSYGVLSNQPQHF.

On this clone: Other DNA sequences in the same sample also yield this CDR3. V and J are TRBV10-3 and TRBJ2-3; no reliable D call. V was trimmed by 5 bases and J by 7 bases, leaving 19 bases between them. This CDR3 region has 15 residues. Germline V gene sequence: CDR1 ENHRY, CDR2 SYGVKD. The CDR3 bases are TGTGCCATCAGTTCACCCTTGTCGGCCAGATATACGCAGTATTTT. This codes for CAISSPLSARYTQYF.